The T cell receptor beta chain described here comes from a study of CXCR3 chemokines and chemotherapy response in bladder cancer. TCRdb reprocessed the PCR reads via MiXCR and lists one record per CDR3 protein. The data contain approximately 13,000 distinct CDR3 sequences, around an eighth of them singletons. Germline CDR1 SGHTA, CDR2 FQGNSA. The CDR3 consists of 16 residues. V gave up 1 base and J gave up 4 bases; unmatched junction bases: 6. The sample was acquired from a patient whose treatment included neoadjuvant chemotherapy. The V call is TRBV7-2, the J call TRBJ2-2; 7 bases match TRBD2. The clonotype was recovered from a human donor with bladder cancer that did not respond to neoadjuvant chemotherapy. The CDR3 DNA follows: TGTGCCAGCAGCTTAGAAGGGCTAGCGGTCACCGGGGAGCTGTTTTTT. As protein: CASSLEGLAVTGELFF.